This TCR beta chain was recovered during a study of T cells in Graves' hyperthyroidism and ophthalmopathy. Study-wide context: Specimen type is peripheral blood, collected at initial diagnosis prior to any treatment.

Reasons for excluding patients were uncontrolled infection, other autoimmune disease, pregnancy or lactation. From less than 13 ml of fresh peripheral blood, PBMCs were isolated. Amplified TCR beta CDR3 regions came from RNA transcripts. HTBI primers were used for first-round RT-PCR of the TCR CDR3. TCRdb re-derived calls from the multiplex PCR reads in MiXCR, one entry per CDR3 protein. The sample carries fewer than 650,000 distinct CDR3 sequences, approximately 14% recorded once. Overall study results and limits: Prediction of ophthalmopathy progression came a median roughly 7.1 months pre-onset.

This clonotype was found many times. What it recognizes is unknown. Trimming cost V 4 bases and J 2 bases; bases outside gene matches: 5. CDR3 length: 15 residues. The germline gives CDR1 LNHDA, CDR2 SQIVND (reference sequence). Input material: blood. The J gene is TRBJ2-7, the V gene TRBV19; 10 bases fit TRBD2. The sequence was collected from a woman aged 25-40 years with Graves' hyperthyroidism that later progressed to Graves' ophthalmopathy. The CDR3 nucleotides read TGTGCCAGTAGTACTTTAGCGGGAGGACCCTACGAGCAGTACTTC. Protein product: CASSTLAGGPYEQYF.